This T cell receptor (beta chain) was captured in a study of cytomegalovirus exposure and HLA in healthy donors. Between the trimmed V and J ends, which lost 1 base and 5 bases, there was a span of 19 bases. The length of the CDR3 is 17 residues. Germline V gives CDR1 SGHRS, CDR2 YFSETQ. Study-level points and caveats: In a later analysis, across HLA loci, associated TCR counts were highest for DRB1, lowest for HLA-C. Reported findings show TCR beta sequences accurately forecast HLA-A and HLA-B alleles in most subjects. Exclusion as indistinguishable affected some V segments, including TRBV6-2 and TRBV6-3.

About this clone itself: Antigen specificity is unknown.

Amplification used 60 Vbeta primers and 13 Jbeta primers. Clones were read by immunoSEQ multiplex PCR, and TCRdb kept only the in-frame ones, dropping some. The sample lists 150,000 to 200,000 clones; roughly 85% were seen once. The sequence came from a man aged 40-50 years in good health and CMV-seropositive. The chain uses TRBV5-1 and TRBJ2-4; D may be TRBD1 (8 bases). Sequencing was done on a sample of PBMCs. CDR3 region: CASSLSPSGQGENIQYF. The CDR3 nucleotides read TGCGCCAGCAGCTTGAGCCCTAGCGGACAGGGCGAAAACATTCAGTACTTC.